This is a list of T cell receptor beta chains from one sample in a study of blood T cell repertoires in COVID-19. Generated by immunoSEQ multiplex PCR, the TCRdb table keeps only in-frame clones and is missing some. The sample holds some 130,000 clones, 60% to 75% seen once. Sequenced material: peripheral blood. These receptors all stem from a woman aged 70-85 years with acute or convalescent COVID-19. The CDR3 runs from the conserved cysteine through the conserved F or W. Each record gives: clone size, V gene, D gene, J gene, CDR3 protein, CDR3 DNA. D genes are given only for firm matches. Size values are once, few and many counts, or a class for expanded clones, and some rows have none.

>-|TRBV5-6|-|TRBJ1-6
CASSLEGSNSPLHF
TGTGCCAGCAGCTTGGAAGGGAGCAATTCACCCCTCCACTTT
>-|TRBV19|-|TRBJ2-3
CASSAGFDTQYF
TGTGCCAGTAGTGCAGGTTTCGATACGCAGTATTTT
>-|TRBV11-2|-|TRBJ2-1
CASSLGGDTSLGYNEQFF
TGTGCCAGCAGCTTAGGCGGGGATACTAGTTTAGGTTACAATGAGCAGTTCTTC
>few|TRBV3-1/TRBV3-2|TRBD1|TRBJ2-6
CASSPQGAGGANVLTF
TGTGCCAGCAGCCCACAGGGGGCGGGTGGGGCCAACGTCCTGACTTTC
>few|TRBV14|-|TRBJ2-1
CASSQASSYNEQFF
TGTGCCAGCAGCCAAGCGAGCTCCTACAATGAGCAGTTCTTC
>-|TRBV15|TRBD1|TRBJ2-1
CATSRSPGPRGPYNEQFF
TGTGCCACCAGCAGATCCCCGGGGCCCAGGGGGCCTTACAATGAGCAGTTCTTC
>-|TRBV5-1|-|TRBJ2-1
CASSFGLYNEQFF
TGCGCCAGCAGCTTCGGACTATACAATGAGCAGTTCTTC
>-|TRBV19|TRBD2|TRBJ2-1
CASSTYSGGSSYNEQFF
TGTGCCAGTAGTACCTATAGCGGGGGGAGCTCCTACAATGAGCAGTTCTTC
>-|TRBV5-4|TRBD2|TRBJ2-7
CASSPASGSYEQYF
TGTGCCAGCAGTCCGGCTAGCGGGTCCTACGAGCAGTACTTC
>-|TRBV6-2/TRBV6-3|-|TRBJ2-1
CASSPRGAEQFF
TGTGCCAGCAGCCCCAGGGGAGCCGAGCAGTTCTTC
>-|TRBV5-4|TRBD2|TRBJ2-3
CASSLSGAARDTQYF
TGTGCCAGCAGCTTGAGCGGGGCGGCGAGAGATACGCAGTATTTT
>-|TRBV4-1|TRBD1|TRBJ2-3
CASLDRNKDTQYF
TGCGCCAGCCTGGACAGGAATAAAGATACGCAGTATTTT
>-|TRBV27|-|TRBJ1-5
CASSPLNNQPQHF
TGTGCCAGCAGTCCACTGAACAATCAGCCCCAGCATTTT
>-|TRBV4-1|TRBD2|TRBJ2-7
CASSQVGLAGGEQYF
TGCGCCAGCAGCCAAGTCGGACTAGCGGGAGGCGAGCAGTACTTC
>-|TRBV2|-|TRBJ1-5
CASTQLGNQPQHF
TGTGCCAGCACCCAACTAGGCAATCAGCCCCAGCATTTT
>-|TRBV5-1|-|TRBJ2-3
CASSRGTLNTDTQYF
TGCGCCAGCAGCCGCGGGACCCTAAACACAGATACGCAGTATTTT
>-|TRBV10-3|-|TRBJ1-3
CAISERDSISGNTIYF
TGTGCCATCAGTGAAAGGGACTCAATCTCTGGAAACACCATATATTTT
>-|TRBV6-5|-|TRBJ1-2
CASSYSSGDGYTF
TGTGCCAGCAGTTACTCCTCGGGGGACGGCTACACCTTC
>-|TRBV9|TRBD1|TRBJ1-6
CASSTQGAPLHF
TGTGCCAGCAGCACCCAGGGGGCACCCCTCCACTTT
>few|TRBV11-2|-|TRBJ1-3
CASSPTAGAIYF
TGTGCCAGCAGCCCGACGGCGGGGGCCATATATTTT
>-|TRBV5-6|-|TRBJ1-2
CASSLQTGIYGYTF
TGTGCCAGCAGCCTACAGACAGGAATCTATGGCTACACCTTC
>-|TRBV6-5|TRBD2|TRBJ2-1
CASSPTSGSHNEQFF
TGTGCCAGCAGTCCGACTAGCGGGAGCCACAATGAGCAGTTCTTC
>-|TRBV5-1|TRBD2|TRBJ2-7
CASSLGLAGRPSSSEQYF
TGCGCCAGCAGCTTGGGACTAGCGGGGCGGCCCTCATCCTCCGAGCAGTACTTC
>-|TRBV6-5|TRBD2|TRBJ2-1
CASSSKSGGAVNEQFF
TGTGCCAGCAGTTCGAAGAGCGGGGGGGCCGTGAATGAGCAGTTCTTC
>-|TRBV13|-|TRBJ2-1
CASSLGNRARQFF
TGTGCCAGCAGCTTAGGGAACAGGGCACGTCAGTTCTTC
>-|TRBV19|-|TRBJ2-1
CASSIYNNEQFF
TGTGCCAGTAGTATTTATAACAATGAGCAGTTCTTC
>-|TRBV3-1/TRBV3-2|-|TRBJ1-4
CASYRMGEKLFF
TGTGCCAGCTATAGGATGGGCGAAAAACTGTTTTTT